Listed here are 24 T cell receptor beta chains from one sample, sequenced in a study of beta chain features in type 1 diabetes. Expressed TCRB transcripts were sequenced because the entire RNA isolate underwent reverse transcription. TCRdb's table, derived via immunoSEQ multiplex PCR, lists solely in-frame clones and lacks some. The data show approximately 380,000 clones, around 16% seen once. The sequencing input was naive CD4+ T cells from blood. The receptors originated from a woman aged 18-29 years in good health.

The V gene is TRBV2, the J gene TRBJ2-5; D remains unclear. Trimming took 1 base from V and 5 from J, leaving 5 bases between them. The CDR3 sequence is 12 residues long. Germline lookup yields CDR1 SNHLY and CDR2 FYNNEI. The CDR3 sequence: CASSEGRETQYF. CDR3 DNA sequence: TGTGCCAGCAGTGAAGGGCGGGAGACCCAGTACTTC.

This clone came up a few times. The chain carries TRBV29-1 and TRBJ1-2; D possibly corresponds to TRBD1 (6 bases). V dropped 5 bases and J dropped 0 bases, with 7 bases sitting between them. The CDR3 consists of 12 residues. Germline V CDR1 and CDR2: SQVTM, ANQGSEA. CDR3 loop: CSVTGSNYGYTF. CDR3 sequence (DNA): TGCAGCGTTACAGGGTCTAACTATGGCTACACCTTC.

This rearrangement joins TRBV10-3 to TRBJ2-7; D is perhaps TRBD2 (5 bases). CDR1 and CDR2 from the germline V gene are ENHRY and SYGVKD. The CDR3 loop spans 15 amino acids. The V end was cut by 3 bases, the J end by 1 base, with 13 bases between. CDR3 loop: CAISESPGSSYEQYF. The CDR3 nucleotides read TGTGCCATCAGTGAAAGTCCGGGGTCTTCCTACGAGCAGTACTTC.

This clone occurred a few times. J is TRBJ1-2 and V is TRBV2, with D possibly matching TRBD1 (5 bases). Germline loops: CDR1 SNHLY, CDR2 FYNNEI. The CDR3 length is 19 residues. V gave up 4 bases and J gave up 4 bases, with 28 bases separating them. CDR3 sequence: CASSAFRTGPSDGGYGYTF. The CDR3 nucleotides are TGTGCCAGCAGTGCCTTTCGAACAGGACCTAGTGACGGCGGCTATGGCTACACCTTC.

CDR3 in DNA: TGTGCCAGCAGCTTAGACCCAGGGGCAGATACGCAGTATTTT. It translates to CASSLDPGADTQYF. The chain recombines TRBV7-9 with TRBJ2-3; TRBD1 might be the D (6 bases). Germline V lookup: CDR1 SEHNR, CDR2 FQNEAQ (reference sequence). V shed 1 base and J shed 4 bases, with 9 bases lying between them. CDR3 length equals 14 residues.

This chain links TRBV7-9 with TRBJ2-2, with 10 bases that match TRBD1. The CDR3 totals 15 residues. The V segment lost 5 bases and the J segment 4 bases; nucleotides outside the gene matches: 4. Germline V lookup: CDR1 SEHNR, CDR2 FQNEAQ (reference sequence). CDR3 DNA: TGTGCCAGCAGCGCCTGGACAGGGGGCACCGGGGAGCTGTTTTTT. Translated: CASSAWTGGTGELFF. Full variable domain (rest looked up from reference TRBV7-9 and TRBJ2-2): DTGVSQNPRHKITKRGQNVTFRCDPISEHNRLYWYRQTLGQGPEFLTYFQNEAQLEKSRLLSDRFSAERPKGSFSTLEIQRTEQGDSAMYLCASSAWTGGTGELFFGEGSRLTVL.

This CDR3 reads CAWSVDSGRRGEQFF. CDR3 coding DNA: TGTGCCTGGAGTGTAGATAGCGGGAGAAGGGGTGAGCAGTTCTTC. V gene TRBV30 combines with J gene TRBJ2-1; 9 nucleotides agree with TRBD2. The CDR3 has 15 amino acids. Germline V gene sequence: CDR1 GTSNPN, CDR2 SVGIG (reference sequence). Trimming removed 0 bases from V and 9 bases from J; junction bases left unmatched: 9.

The chain combines TRBV18 with TRBJ2-7; TRBD1 matches 11 bases. CDR1 is KGHSH, CDR2 LQKENI, per germline. J lost 3 bases, V lost 3 bases, and 10 bases had no gene match. This CDR3 is 17 amino acids long. The CDR3 DNA is TGTGCCAGCTCACCTCTCGATACCGGGACAGGGGGCTACGAGCAGTACTTC. It specifies CASSPLDTGTGGYEQYF.

The chain combines TRBV23-1 with TRBJ1-2; D may be TRBD1 (5 bases). TRBV23-1 is an open reading frame, and its role is uncertain. This CDR3 has 12 residues. The V end was cut by 4 bases, the J end by 8 bases, with 11 bases between. For the CDR3, the DNA is TGCGCCAGCAGTCCCTGGACACGAGGCTACACCTTC. Translating gives CASSPWTRGYTF.

This chain connects TRBV6-5 to TRBJ1-3, with D possibly matching TRBD1 (6 bases). Trimming took 4 bases from V and 4 from J, leaving 11 bases between them. Germline V gene data show CDR1 as MNHEY and CDR2 as SVGAGI. This CDR3 contains 14 residues. The CDR3 is CASSLQGSGNTIYF. The CDR3 region has the DNA TGTGCCAGCAGTTTACAGGGAAGCGGAAACACCATATATTTT.

This clone was counted only a few times. The gene calls are TRBV7-2 and TRBJ1-5; no clear D. The ends were cut back, 2 bases at V and 3 bases at J, with 14 bases in the middle. The CDR3 runs 16 residues. CDR1 is SGHTA and CDR2 is FQGNSA in the germline V gene. Here the CDR3 DNA reads TGTGCCAGCAGCTTATCTCGGGGATCGGTCAATCAGCCCCAGCATTTT. The encoded protein is CASSLSRGSVNQPQHF.

The chain couples TRBV5-4 to TRBJ2-7; 10 nucleotides line up with TRBD2. The CDR3 spans 16 residues. Germline CDR1 SGHNT, CDR2 YYREEE (reference sequence). Trimming took 0 bases from V and 4 from J; bases not matched to a gene: 7. The DNA for the CDR3 is TGTGCCAGCAGCTTGGACGGGCTAGCGGGAGTGTACGAGCAGTACTTC. This encodes CASSLDGLAGVYEQYF.

This clone has only a few counts. The chain carries TRBV28 and TRBJ1-1, with TRBD1 matching 7 bases. Germline V gene data show CDR1 as MDHEN and CDR2 as SYDVKM. CDR3 length equals 13 residues. J gave up 9 bases and V 9 bases, and 13 bases lay outside the gene matches. This CDR3 reads CASKMTGTKKAFF. The CDR3 region has the DNA TGTGCCAGTAAGATGACAGGGACGAAGAAAGCTTTCTTT.

The chain employs TRBV5-1 and TRBJ1-4, with no clear D. Germline V gene lookup returns CDR1 SGHRS and CDR2 YFSETQ. The CDR3 is made up of 14 amino acids. The V end lost 0 bases, the J end lost 5 bases, and 8 bases lay between the germline ends. CDR3 bases: TGCGCCAGCAGCTTGGAATCGGTCAATGAAAAACTGTTTTTT. This codes for CASSLESVNEKLFF.

Details on this clone: Other DNA sequences within the sample encode an identical CDR3. V usage is TRBV30 and J usage is TRBJ2-6, with 7 positions matching TRBD2. The ends lost 2 bases at V and 0 bases at J; junction bases unmatched: 1. This CDR3 is built from 15 residues. Per the germline V gene, CDR1 is GTSNPN and CDR2 is SVGIG (reference sequence). The CDR3 DNA sequence: TGTGCCTGGAGTCGCGGGGGCTCTGGGGCCAACGTCCTGACTTTC. It encodes CAWSRGGSGANVLTF.

This clone was detected a few times. V and J are TRBV30 and TRBJ1-2, with a weak D call TRBD1 (6 bases). The CDR3 is 13 amino acids. Germline V CDR1 and CDR2: GTSNPN, SVGIG (reference sequence). V was shortened by 0 bases and J by 6 bases, with 11 bases between the two germline ends. CDR3 protein: CAWSVFQGNGYTF. The CDR3 DNA reads TGTGCCTGGAGTGTATTCCAGGGGAATGGCTACACCTTC.

This clone turned up a few times. This rearrangement joins TRBV6-5 to TRBJ1-1; 8 bases line up with TRBD1. J was trimmed by 0 bases and V by 5 bases; bases with no gene match: 5. The CDR3 consists of 15 residues. Germline-derived CDR1 and CDR2 are MNHEY and SVGAGI. In DNA, the CDR3 is TGTGCCAGCAGTAGGACAGGGAGGATGAACACTGAAGCTTTCTTT. As protein: CASSRTGRMNTEAFF.

The gene calls are TRBV7-2 and TRBJ1-1; 10 bases match TRBD1. The CDR3 spans 14 residues. Germline values: CDR1 SGHTA, CDR2 FQGNSA. After removal of 3 bases from V and 5 bases from J, the junction contained 3 bases not matched to a gene. As DNA, the CDR3 is TGTGCCAGCAGCTTGGACAGGGGGGATACTGAAGCTTTCTTT. As protein: CASSLDRGDTEAFF.

This chain joins TRBV9 and TRBJ2-2; the match to TRBD1 covers 10 bases. V gave up 4 bases and J gave up 1 base; unmatched junction bases: 13. Germline CDR1 and CDR2: SGDLS and YYNGEE. CDR3 length equals 19 residues. The CDR3, as DNA: TGTGCCAGCAGCCCAAGGGACAGGGGTTCTCCAAAGAACACCGGGGAGCTGTTTTTT. As protein: CASSPRDRGSPKNTGELFF.

The V gene is TRBV28, the J gene TRBJ1-4; 7 bases map to TRBD1. J was trimmed by 4 bases and V by 7 bases; bases with no gene match: 9. This CDR3 has 15 residues. The germline CDR1 and CDR2 sequences are MDHEN and SYDVKM. CDR3 sequence: CASNPRGRGNEKLFF. The CDR3 coding sequence is TGTGCCAGCAATCCAAGGGGGCGCGGTAATGAAAAACTGTTTTTT. The variable domain in full, completed from reference TRBV28 and TRBJ1-4, reads DVKVTQSSRYLVKRTGEKVFLECVQDMDHENMFWYRQDPGLGLRLIYFSYDVKMKEKGDIPEGYSVSREKKERFSLILESASTNQTSMYLCASNPRGRGNEKLFFGSGTQLSVL.

V is TRBV13 and J is TRBJ2-2; 8 nucleotides match TRBD2. In germline, CDR1 is PRHDT, CDR2 FYEKMQ (reference sequence). This CDR3 comprises 16 residues. The junction had 7 bases not matched to a gene; V was cut back by 7 bases and J by 0 bases. This chain's CDR3 is CASNPLAGPNTGELFF. The CDR3 DNA follows: TGTGCCAGCAACCCCTTAGCGGGGCCGAACACCGGGGAGCTGTTTTTT.

This chain uses TRBV7-9 with TRBJ2-7; the match to TRBD1 covers 10 bases. Germline CDR1 SEHNR, CDR2 FQNEAQ (reference sequence). J was trimmed by 6 bases and V by 4 bases; bases with no gene match: 15. The CDR3 is 17 amino acids. The CDR3 nucleotides are TGTGCCAGCAGCTCCCAGCCGGGGGGGACAGGGGCGAGCGAGCAGTACTTC. It yields the protein CASSSQPGGTGASEQYF.

This clone was observed a handful of times. This sequence joins TRBV19 and TRBJ2-3; weak D call: TRBD1 (6 bases). Per germline, CDR1 LNHDA and CDR2 SQIVND (reference sequence). CDR3 length equals 13 residues. Trimming removed 5 bases at V and 4 bases at J, with 10 bases between. DNA for the CDR3: TGTGCCAGTAGTCCACCAGGGGCAGATACGCAGTATTTT. It codes for CASSPPGADTQYF.

The CDR3 DNA sequence: TGCGCCAAGTTACTAGCGGGAGTATCCGGGGAGCTGTTTTTT. It codes for CAKLLAGVSGELFF. This sequence joins TRBV4-1 and TRBJ2-2; TRBD2 agrees at 11 bases. This CDR3 comprises 14 residues. Germline V gene sequence: CDR1 MGHRA, CDR2 YSYEKL. The junction had 7 bases not matched to a gene; V was cut back by 10 bases and J by 6 bases.